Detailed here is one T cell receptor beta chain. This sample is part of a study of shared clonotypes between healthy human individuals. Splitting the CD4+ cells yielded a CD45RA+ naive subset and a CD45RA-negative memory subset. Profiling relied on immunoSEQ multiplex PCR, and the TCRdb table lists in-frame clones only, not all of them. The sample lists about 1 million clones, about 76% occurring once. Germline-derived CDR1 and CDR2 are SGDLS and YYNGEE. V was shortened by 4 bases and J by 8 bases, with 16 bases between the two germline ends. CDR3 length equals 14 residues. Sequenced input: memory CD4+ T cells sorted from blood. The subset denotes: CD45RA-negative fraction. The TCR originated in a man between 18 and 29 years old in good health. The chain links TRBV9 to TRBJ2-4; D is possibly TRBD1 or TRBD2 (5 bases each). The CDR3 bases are TGTGCCAGCAGCCCGGACACCCCGAGGGACATTCAGTACTTC. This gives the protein CASSPDTPRDIQYF.